This T cell receptor beta chain was captured in a study of T cell repertoires in cytomegalovirus infection. Study at large: Public TCR beta signatures provided an indication of both CMV infection and a matching HLA type. Study findings and constraints: HLA-C-restricted CMV-specific TCR beta clonotypes prevailed in the ex vivo response. Summed frequency of public TCR beta families distinguished CMV carriers with the relevant HLA.

TCRdb fed the reads into MiXCR, producing one record per CDR3 protein. The table lists over 250,000 distinct CDR3 sequences, around 20% of them singletons, with around 20% in the top ten. The V gene lost 5 bases and the J gene lost 0 bases, with 11 bases spanning the gap. The germline CDR1 and CDR2 sequences are SGHVS and FQNEAQ. There are 15 residues in the CDR3. This clonotype was detected only a few times. Its antigen remains unidentified. This sequence originates from a human donor in good health (CMV status not recorded). Some clones in this sample may be carry-over from other donors' samples. V is TRBV7-8 and J is TRBJ2-1; D tentatively fits TRBD1 or TRBD2 (5 bases each). Specimen: cultured PBMCs, collected from culture after CMV antigen stimulation. The CDR3, as DNA: TGTGCCAGCAGCCCCCGGGACCCCTCCTACAATGAGCAGTTCTTC. As protein: CASSPRDPSYNEQFF.